What follows is one T cell receptor (beta chain) and its context. The study ran its PCR with 60 Vbeta and 13 Jbeta primers. Per the original methods: An analysis performed later counted 70 million to 90 million unique TCR beta chains (roughly 11 million of them shared). The method was immunoSEQ multiplex PCR; TCRdb's version includes in-frame clones alone and lacks a portion of them. V, J and clone size derive from that table, while D and trimming were established from the DNA sequence. In the table there are fewer than 200,000 clones, approximately 80% of which are singletons. The data derive from a study of cytomegalovirus exposure and HLA in healthy donors. V dropped 7 bases and J dropped 5; count of bases not matched to a gene: 4. The CDR3 is 13 amino acids. Germline V gives CDR1 SEHNR, CDR2 FQNEAQ (reference sequence).

Sequenced sample: PBMCs. This chain links TRBV7-9 with TRBJ1-4; the match to TRBD1 covers 7 bases. The TCR sequence derives from a boy between 5 and 17 years old in good health and CMV-seronegative. CDR3 in amino acids: CASISDRNEKLFF. The CDR3 bases are TGTGCCAGCATCTCGGACAGGAATGAAAAACTGTTTTTT.